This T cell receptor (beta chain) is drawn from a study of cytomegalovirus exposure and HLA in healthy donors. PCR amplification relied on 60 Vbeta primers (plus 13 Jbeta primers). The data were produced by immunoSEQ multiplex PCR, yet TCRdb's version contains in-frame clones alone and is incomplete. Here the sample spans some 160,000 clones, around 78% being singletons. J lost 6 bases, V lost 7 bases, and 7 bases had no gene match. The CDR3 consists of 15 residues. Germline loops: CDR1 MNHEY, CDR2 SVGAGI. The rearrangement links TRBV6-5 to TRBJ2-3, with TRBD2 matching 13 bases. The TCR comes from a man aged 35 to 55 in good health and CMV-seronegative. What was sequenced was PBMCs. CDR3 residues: CASKGTSGARDTQYF. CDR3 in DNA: TGTGCCAGCAAAGGGACTAGCGGGGCCCGGGATACGCAGTATTTT.